The TCR beta chain described here comes from a study of blood T cell repertoires in COVID-19. The overall study: Sources were T cells, B-cell-depleted T cells, or PBMCs; the material itself was cDNA or gDNA.

TCRdb's table, derived via immunoSEQ multiplex PCR, lists solely in-frame clones and lacks some. The sample carries some 190,000 clones, 80% recorded once. The V end was cut by 6 bases, the J end by 4 bases, with 10 bases between. This CDR3 spans 13 amino acids. Looked up from germline, CDR1 is MNHEY and CDR2 is SVGAGI. This chain links TRBV6-5 with TRBJ1-5; D might be TRBD1 (6 bases). The sample taken for sequencing was peripheral blood. The receptor comes from a man in his fifties or sixties with acute or convalescent COVID-19. The CDR3: CASSGQQNQPQHF. The CDR3 DNA reads TGTGCCAGCAGCGGACAGCAGAATCAGCCCCAGCATTTT.